This TCR beta chain was profiled in a study of cytomegalovirus exposure and HLA in healthy donors. This clone was seen only once. Both 60 Vbeta primers and 13 Jbeta primers went into the PCR. The data were produced by immunoSEQ multiplex PCR, yet TCRdb's version contains in-frame clones alone and is incomplete. The sample consists of around 80,000 clones, 78% of them appearing once. CDR3 length: 17 amino acids. The J segment lost 4 bases and the V segment lost 3 bases, leaving 18 bases of the junction unmatched. Germline-derived CDR1 and CDR2 are SQVTM and ANQGSEA. The sample consisted of PBMCs. The source is a young man in good health and CMV-seropositive. J is TRBJ2-7 and V is TRBV29-1; 7 bases line up with TRBD2. The CDR3 DNA is TGCAGCGTTGATACGGGATTAAGCGGGATCTGGGGGTACGAGCAGTACTTC. Translation: CSVDTGLSGIWGYEQYF.